Included here is one T cell receptor (beta chain) sequence, with context. The target antigen is unknown. Trimming pared 0 bases from V and 3 bases from J, leaving 12 bases between. The CDR3 has 16 amino acids. CDR1 is SEHNR and CDR2 is FQNEAQ in the germline V gene (reference sequence). The data are from a study of blood T cells in healthy people across ages. Whole-study results and caveats: The study lacked donor CMV status, which possibly confounded expanded clonotype changes.

Next came a second PCR, run for about 7 to 12 cycles, which used a sample-barcoded 5' primer along with a J-beta primer mix. Every molecule of cDNA carried a tag from a template-switch adaptor with 12 random nucleotides. One entry per CDR3 protein, called by TCRdb with MiXCR from the 5' RACE reads. Of 1.5 million or so distinct CDR3 sequences in the sample, 35% to 45% were seen once. Healthy Caucasian individuals from Russia aged roughly 6 to 90 served as donors. Staff drew around 10 milliliters of peripheral blood from each donor. The source is a woman between 18 and 30 years old in good health. The chain is built from TRBV7-9 and TRBJ1-5, with D perhaps matching TRBD1 (6 bases). The source material was blood. CDR3 in amino acids: CASSLALTGNNQPQHF. CDR3 coding DNA: TGTGCCAGCAGCTTAGCGCTGACAGGAAACAATCAGCCCCAGCATTTT. The entire variable domain, with the rest obtained from reference TRBV7-9 and TRBJ1-5, is as follows: DTGVSQNPRHKITKRGQNVTFRCDPISEHNRLYWYRQTLGQGPEFLTYFQNEAQLEKSRLLSDRFSAERPKGSFSTLEIQRTEQGDSAMYLCASSLALTGNNQPQHFGDGTRLSIL.